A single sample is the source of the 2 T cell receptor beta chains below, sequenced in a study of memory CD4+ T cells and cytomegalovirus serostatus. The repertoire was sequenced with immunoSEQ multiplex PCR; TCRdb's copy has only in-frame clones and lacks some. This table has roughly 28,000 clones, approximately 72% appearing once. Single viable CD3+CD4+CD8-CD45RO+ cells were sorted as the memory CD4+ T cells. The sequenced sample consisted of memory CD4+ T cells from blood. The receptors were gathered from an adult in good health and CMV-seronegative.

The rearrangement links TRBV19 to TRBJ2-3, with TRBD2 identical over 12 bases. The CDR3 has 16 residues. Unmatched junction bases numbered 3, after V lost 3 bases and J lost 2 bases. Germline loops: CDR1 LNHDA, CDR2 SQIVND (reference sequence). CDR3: CASSIGLAGHTDTQYF. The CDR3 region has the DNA TGTGCCAGTAGTATCGGACTAGCGGGGCACACAGATACGCAGTATTTT.

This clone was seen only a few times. In nucleotides, the CDR3 is TGTGCCACCTCTCAAGCCTGGGACACTAACACCGGGGAGCTGTTTTTT. It translates to CATSQAWDTNTGELFF. The chain couples TRBV19 to TRBJ2-2, with D possibly TRBD1 on 6 matching bases. Per the germline V gene, CDR1 is LNHDA and CDR2 is SQIVND (reference sequence). The CDR3 has 16 residues. Trimming cost V 10 bases and J 2 bases, with 20 bases left between them.